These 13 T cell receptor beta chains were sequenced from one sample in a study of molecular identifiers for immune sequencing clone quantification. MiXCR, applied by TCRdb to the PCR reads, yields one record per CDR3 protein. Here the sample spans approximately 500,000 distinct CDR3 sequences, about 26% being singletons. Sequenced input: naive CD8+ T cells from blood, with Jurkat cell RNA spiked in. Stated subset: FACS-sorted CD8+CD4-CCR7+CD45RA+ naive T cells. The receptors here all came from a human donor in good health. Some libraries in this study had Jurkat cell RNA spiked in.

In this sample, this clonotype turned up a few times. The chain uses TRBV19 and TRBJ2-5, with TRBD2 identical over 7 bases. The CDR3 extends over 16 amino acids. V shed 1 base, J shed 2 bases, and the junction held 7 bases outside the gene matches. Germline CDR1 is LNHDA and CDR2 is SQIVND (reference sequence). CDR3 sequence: CASSIGLAEFQETQYF. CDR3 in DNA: TGTGCCAGTAGTATAGGTCTAGCGGAGTTTCAAGAGACCCAGTACTTC.

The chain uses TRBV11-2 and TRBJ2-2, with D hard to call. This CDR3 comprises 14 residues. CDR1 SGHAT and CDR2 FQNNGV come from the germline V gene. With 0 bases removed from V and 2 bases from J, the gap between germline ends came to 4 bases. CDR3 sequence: CASSLDFNTGELFF. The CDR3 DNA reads TGTGCCAGCAGCTTAGATTTTAACACCGGGGAGCTGTTTTTT.

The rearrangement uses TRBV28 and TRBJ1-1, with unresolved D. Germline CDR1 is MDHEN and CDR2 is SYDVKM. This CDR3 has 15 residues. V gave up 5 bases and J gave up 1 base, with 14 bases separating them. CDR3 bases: TGTGCCAGCAGTGCTTTACAGAACACGAACACTGAAGCTTTCTTT. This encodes CASSALQNTNTEAFF.

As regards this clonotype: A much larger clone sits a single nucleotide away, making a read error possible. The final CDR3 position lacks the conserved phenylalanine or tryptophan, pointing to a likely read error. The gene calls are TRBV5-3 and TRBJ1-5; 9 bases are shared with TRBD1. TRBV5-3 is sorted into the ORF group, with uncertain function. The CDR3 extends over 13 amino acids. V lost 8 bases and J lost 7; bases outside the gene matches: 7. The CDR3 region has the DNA TGTGCCAGCAGCGGGGACAGGGCACAGCCCCAGCATCTT. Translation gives CASSGDRAQPQHL.

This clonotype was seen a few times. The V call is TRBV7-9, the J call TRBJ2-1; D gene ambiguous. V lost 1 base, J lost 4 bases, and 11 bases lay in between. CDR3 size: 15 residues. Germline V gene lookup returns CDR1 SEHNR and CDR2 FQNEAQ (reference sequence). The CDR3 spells CASSLVPPVYNEQFF. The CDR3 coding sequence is TGTGCCAGCAGCTTAGTCCCCCCGGTATACAATGAGCAGTTCTTC.

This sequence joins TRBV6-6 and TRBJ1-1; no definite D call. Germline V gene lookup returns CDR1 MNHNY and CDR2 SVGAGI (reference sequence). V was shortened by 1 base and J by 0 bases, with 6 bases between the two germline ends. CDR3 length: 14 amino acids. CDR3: CASSYLQMNTEAFF. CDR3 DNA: TGTGCCAGCAGTTACTTGCAGATGAACACTGAAGCTTTCTTT.

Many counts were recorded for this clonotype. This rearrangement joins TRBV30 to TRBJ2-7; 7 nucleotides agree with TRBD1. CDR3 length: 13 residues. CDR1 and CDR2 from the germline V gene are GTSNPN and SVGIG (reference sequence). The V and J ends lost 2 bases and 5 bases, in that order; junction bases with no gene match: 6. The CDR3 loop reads CAWSLDRENEQYF. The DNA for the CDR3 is TGTGCCTGGAGTTTAGACAGGGAGAACGAGCAGTACTTC.

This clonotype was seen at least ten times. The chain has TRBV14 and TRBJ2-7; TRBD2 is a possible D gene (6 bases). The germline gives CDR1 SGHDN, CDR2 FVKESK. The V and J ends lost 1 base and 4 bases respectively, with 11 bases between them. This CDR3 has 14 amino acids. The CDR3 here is CASSQAGVWYEQYF. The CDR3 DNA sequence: TGTGCCAGCAGCCAAGCGGGGGTTTGGTACGAGCAGTACTTC.

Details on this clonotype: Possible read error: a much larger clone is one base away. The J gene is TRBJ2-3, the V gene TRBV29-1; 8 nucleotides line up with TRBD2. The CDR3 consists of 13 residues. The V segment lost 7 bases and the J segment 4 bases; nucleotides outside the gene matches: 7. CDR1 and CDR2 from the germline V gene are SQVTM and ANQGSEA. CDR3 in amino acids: CSAGGGMADTQYF. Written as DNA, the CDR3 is TGCAGCGCCGGGGGGGGTATGGCAGATACGCAGTATTTT.

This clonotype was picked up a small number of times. DNA of the CDR3: TGTGCCAGCAGCCTCGCCGGGACAGGGGATCGAGAGACCCAGTACTTC. It specifies CASSLAGTGDRETQYF. The V gene is TRBV7-2, the J gene TRBJ2-5; 10 nucleotides align to TRBD1. The CDR3 consists of 16 residues. CDR1 is SGHTA and CDR2 is FQGNSA in the germline V gene. V was clipped by 5 bases and J by 4 bases; unmatched bases: 10. Supplemented by reference TRBV7-2 and TRBJ2-5, the full variable domain reads GAGVSQSPSNKVTEKGKDVELRCDPISGHTALYWYRQSLGQGLEFLIYFQGNSAPDKSGLPSDRFSAERTGGSVSTLTIQRTQQEDSAVYLCASSLAGTGDRETQYFGPGTRLLVL.

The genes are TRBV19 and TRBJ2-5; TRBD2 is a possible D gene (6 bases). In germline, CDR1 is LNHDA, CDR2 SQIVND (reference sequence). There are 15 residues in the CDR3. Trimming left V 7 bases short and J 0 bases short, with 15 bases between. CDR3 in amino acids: CASTTGRGYQETQYF. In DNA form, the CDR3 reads TGTGCCAGTACCACCGGACGGGGGTACCAAGAGACCCAGTACTTC.

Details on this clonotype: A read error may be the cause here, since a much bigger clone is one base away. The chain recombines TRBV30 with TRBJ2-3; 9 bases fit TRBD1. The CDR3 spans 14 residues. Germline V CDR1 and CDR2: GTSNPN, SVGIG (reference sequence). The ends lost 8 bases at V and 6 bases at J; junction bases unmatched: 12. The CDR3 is CAADRGEARDTQYF. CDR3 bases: TGTGCCGCCGACAGGGGGGAAGCAAGGGATACGCAGTATTTT.

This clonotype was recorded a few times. CDR3 nucleotides: TGCAGTGCTCGTAAAGCCGGGGAGCAGTTCTTC. Residues: CSARKAGEQFF. The genes are TRBV20-1 and TRBJ2-1; D is uncertain. Per the germline V gene, CDR1 is DFQATT and CDR2 is SNEGSKA (reference sequence). V shed 5 bases and J shed 10 bases, with 12 bases lying between them. CDR3 length: 11 amino acids.